This TCR beta chain was recorded in a study of monozygotic twins with inflammatory bowel disease. Whole-study results and caveats: Reduced clonotype sharing with other individuals was observed in IBD patients relative to healthy twins, especially with disease activity.

Per germline, CDR1 MGHDK and CDR2 SYGVNS. The CDR3 is 14 residues long. Regarding this clonotype: Its cognate antigen is unknown.

With the 5' RACE reads reprocessed, TCRdb shows one record per CDR3 protein and no DNA. The table for this sample gives some 160,000 distinct CDR3 sequences. The receptor was isolated from a human donor with ulcerative colitis or Crohn's disease, or a healthy co-twin of an affected twin (not recorded which). The chain is built from TRBV25-1 and TRBJ1-1; the D call from TCRdb, TRBD1, cannot be confirmed without DNA. The source material was blood. Here the CDR3 reads CASREGVANTEAFF.